This TCR beta chain was found in a study of shared clonotypes between healthy human individuals. The method was immunoSEQ multiplex PCR; TCRdb's version includes in-frame clones alone and lacks a portion of them. The table records hundreds of thousands of clones, less than 80% of them present only once. In its sample, this clone was seen a few times. The CDR3 consists of 14 residues. Germline loops: CDR1 SGHTA, CDR2 FQGTGA. V lost 5 bases and J 4 bases, leaving 14 bases between the germline ends. The source of this sequence is a woman aged 25 to 39 in good health. The genes are TRBV7-3 and TRBJ2-5, with a possible D match to TRBD2 (7 bases). The sample consisted of memory CD4+ T cells sorted from blood. The sample's subset: CD45RA-negative fraction. CDR3 residues: CASSPGGAGETQYF. The CDR3 bases are TGTGCCAGCAGCCCTGGGGGGGCGGGAGAGACCCAGTACTTC.